This T cell receptor (beta chain) was captured by sequencing in a study of blood T cell repertoires in COVID-19. The table came from immunoSEQ multiplex PCR; TCRdb's copy has only in-frame clones and leaves some out. The sample records some 270,000 clones, around 88% being singletons. This CDR3 is built from 14 residues. Trimming removed 0 bases at V and 1 base at J, with 4 bases between. This sequence was found in a woman aged 80 or over with COVID-19, enrolled during active disease. The chain recombines TRBV23-1 with TRBJ1-5; no firm D call. TRBV23-1 is classed as an ORF, of uncertain function. The sample was peripheral blood. The CDR3 region is CASSQSASNQPQHF. The CDR3 region has the DNA TGCGCCAGCAGTCAATCGGCCAGCAATCAGCCCCAGCATTTT.